Below, 5 T cell receptor beta chains from the same sample are listed, as sequenced in a study of identical twins. From the 5' RACE reads, TCRdb called clonotypes with MiXCR, one entry per CDR3 protein. The repertoire holds more than 1.5 million distinct CDR3 sequences, under 35% seen once, with 0.27% in the top ten. Sequencing was done on a sample of cord blood. These receptors came from a newborn girl in good health.

V and J are TRBV5-1 and TRBJ1-1, with 9 bases aligning to TRBD1. CDR3 length equals 15 residues. The V gene's germline CDR1 is SGHRS and CDR2 YFSETQ. The J segment lost 1 base and the V segment lost 6 bases, leaving 7 bases of the junction unmatched. The DNA for the CDR3 is TGCGCCAGCACCGGACAGGGGCTGCCGAACACTGAAGCTTTCTTT. This translates into CASTGQGLPNTEAFF.

The rearrangement joins TRBV3-1 to TRBJ1-2; TRBD1 agrees at 10 bases. CDR1 is LGHDT and CDR2 is YNNKEL in the germline V gene (reference sequence). The junction had 7 bases not matched to a gene; V was cut back by 3 bases and J by 6 bases. The CDR3 is 15 amino acids. The CDR3 coding sequence is TGTGCCAGCAGCCACGACAGGGGGCGCGTAAATGGCTACACCTTC. Amino acid sequence: CASSHDRGRVNGYTF.

This clonotype occurred once. This chain joins TRBV13 and TRBJ2-2; TRBD2 matches at 12 bases. Germline CDR1 and CDR2: PRHDT and FYEKMQ (reference sequence). J gave up 0 bases and V 6 bases, and 8 bases lay outside the gene matches. The CDR3 consists of 18 residues. The CDR3 loop reads CASRPGLAGLANTGELFF. The CDR3 region has the DNA TGTGCCAGCAGGCCGGGACTAGCGGGCCTCGCGAACACCGGGGAGCTGTTTTTT.

This clonotype came up a few times. The rearrangement joins TRBV6-5 to TRBJ1-5; D ambiguous. Trimming removed 2 bases from V and 0 bases from J, with 11 bases in between. Looked up from germline, CDR1 is MNHEY and CDR2 is SVGAGI. This CDR3 region has 16 residues. The CDR3 is CASSYPGAFSNQPQHF. CDR3 nucleotide sequence: TGTGCCAGCAGTTACCCGGGAGCCTTTAGCAATCAGCCCCAGCATTTT.

This clonotype was counted ten times or more. This chain uses TRBV7-8 with TRBJ2-1; TRBD2 agrees at 8 bases. Germline trimming cut 1 base from V and 7 bases from J; bases unmatched to any gene: 12. The CDR3 spans 17 residues. Germline-derived CDR1 and CDR2 are SGHVS and FQNEAQ. The DNA of the CDR3 is TGTGCCAGCAGCTTAGGGGGGAGACTAGCGACCGTAAATGAGCAGTTCTTC. Its protein product is CASSLGGRLATVNEQFF.